These 20 T cell receptor beta chains were sequenced from one sample in a study of shared clonotypes between healthy human individuals. TCRdb's table, derived via immunoSEQ multiplex PCR, lists solely in-frame clones and lacks some. The table shows roughly 1,000,000 clones, with roughly 74% occurring only once. Sequenced: memory CD4+ T cells from PBMCs. This sample's subset: CD45RA-negative fraction. The receptor source for this set is a man between 18 and 35 years old in good health. Some clones in this sample may be carry-over from other donors' samples.

V gene TRBV5-1 combines with J gene TRBJ1-2; weak D call: TRBD1 (6 bases). There are 14 residues in the CDR3. Germline V gene lookup returns CDR1 SGHRS and CDR2 YFSETQ. V lost 0 bases and J lost 10, with 16 bases in between. The CDR3 nucleotides read TGCGCCAGCAGCTTGGCATTACAGGGAAGGGTCTACACCTTC. Residues: CASSLALQGRVYTF.

This chain uses TRBV11-2 with TRBJ2-1; TRBD1 matches at 9 bases. The CDR3 has 15 residues. The germline gives CDR1 SGHAT, CDR2 FQNNGV. V was clipped by 3 bases and J by 7 bases; unmatched bases: 7. CDR3 sequence reads: CASSFSGQGGNEQFF. CDR3 nucleotides: TGTGCCAGCAGCTTCTCGGGACAGGGAGGGAATGAGCAGTTCTTC.

This rearrangement joins TRBV28 to TRBJ1-2; D may be TRBD1 (6 bases). Per the germline V gene, CDR1 is MDHEN and CDR2 is SYDVKM. This CDR3 contains 13 residues. The V gene lost 6 bases and the J gene lost 7 bases, with 15 bases spanning the gap. The CDR3: CASRGHLVGGYTF. The DNA of the CDR3 is TGTGCCAGCAGGGGACACTTGGTGGGTGGCTACACCTTC.

The chain couples TRBV6-1 to TRBJ2-7, with D unclear. V lost 10 bases and J 0 bases, leaving 16 bases between the germline ends. Germline loops: CDR1 MNHNS, CDR2 SASEGT. The CDR3 is 14 residues long. For the CDR3, the DNA is TGTGCCACCACTGACCGGCAGAGCTCCTACGAGCAGTACTTC. It translates to CATTDRQSSYEQYF.

The chain carries TRBV25-1 and TRBJ2-7; the D is unclear. CDR3 length equals 12 residues. Trimming pared 6 bases from V and 3 bases from J, leaving 9 bases between. Per germline, CDR1 MGHDK and CDR2 SYGVNS. Here the CDR3 reads CASSSHIYEQYF. The DNA of the CDR3 is TGTGCCAGCAGCAGTCATATCTACGAGCAGTACTTC.

The chain has TRBV11-1 and TRBJ2-7, with D perhaps given as TRBD1 or TRBD2 (7 bases each). V lost 3 bases and J lost 5, with 20 bases in between. This CDR3 has 16 residues. The V gene's germline CDR1 is SGHAT and CDR2 FQDESV (reference sequence). In nucleotides, the CDR3 is TGTGCCAGCAGCTTTCCCCGGGGAGGGGGCAGGGACGAGCAGTACTTC. Its translation is CASSFPRGGGRDEQYF.

Concerning this clone itself: A much larger clonotype is one base distant, so this may be a read error. This chain joins TRBV5-4 and TRBJ2-1; TRBD2 matches 11 bases. Germline CDR1 SGHNT, CDR2 YYREEE (reference sequence). The V and J ends lost 5 bases and 4 bases, in that order; junction bases with no gene match: 2. The CDR3 runs 14 residues. CDR3 residues: CASRASGRYNEQFF. The CDR3 DNA follows: TGTGCCAGCAGGGCTAGCGGGAGGTACAATGAGCAGTTCTTC.

This clone was detected a few times. The chain combines TRBV29-1 with TRBJ2-3; D perhaps matches TRBD2 (5 bases). Deletions cut 3 bases from V and 2 bases from J, with 9 bases between. In germline, CDR1 is SQVTM, CDR2 ANQGSEA. The CDR3 runs 13 residues. The CDR3 is CSVDSANTDTQYF. CDR3 DNA: TGCAGCGTTGATAGCGCGAACACAGATACGCAGTATTTT.

This clone appeared once. This chain uses TRBV9 with TRBJ1-5; TRBD1 aligns across 9 bases. The V segment lost 0 bases and the J segment 6 bases; nucleotides outside the gene matches: 4. CDR3 length equals 15 residues. Germline V lookup: CDR1 SGDLS, CDR2 YYNGEE. DNA of the CDR3: TGTGCCAGCAGCGTAGGGACAGGGGACTCTCAGCCCCAGCATTTT. Protein product: CASSVGTGDSQPQHF. The variable domain in full, completed from reference TRBV9 and TRBJ1-5, reads DSGVTQTPKHLITATGQRVTLRCSPRSGDLSVYWYQQSLDQGLQFLIQYYNGEERAKGNILERFSAQQFPDLHSELNLSSLELGDSALYFCASSVGTGDSQPQHFGDGTRLSIL.

The chain joins TRBV28 to TRBJ1-3, with D uncertain. Trimming removed 4 bases from V and 0 bases from J, with 10 bases in between. Germline V lookup: CDR1 MDHEN, CDR2 SYDVKM. There are 15 residues in the CDR3. The CDR3 loop is CASSSQLSSGNTIYF. DNA for the CDR3: TGTGCCAGCAGTTCACAACTGAGCTCTGGAAACACCATATATTTT. The variable domain in full, with the rest retrieved from reference TRBV28 and TRBJ1-3, is DVKVTQSSRYLVKRTGEKVFLECVQDMDHENMFWYRQDPGLGLRLIYFSYDVKMKEKGDIPEGYSVSREKKERFSLILESASTNQTSMYLCASSSQLSSGNTIYFGEGSWLTVV.

This clone has more than one count but fewer than ten. The chain has TRBV6-1 and TRBJ1-1; weak D call: TRBD1 (5 bases). Germline V CDR1 and CDR2: MNHNS, SASEGT. V lost 6 bases, J lost 7 bases, and 21 bases lay in between. CDR3 length equals 15 residues. CDR3 protein: CASSGVGTSQREAFF. The CDR3, as DNA: TGTGCCAGCAGCGGAGTGGGGACCTCTCAACGTGAAGCTTTCTTT.

The rearrangement links TRBV5-1 to TRBJ1-1; D ambiguous. This CDR3 has 13 amino acids. The ends were cut back, 4 bases at V and 0 bases at J, with 7 bases in the middle. Germline CDR1 is SGHRS and CDR2 is YFSETQ. CDR3 DNA sequence: TGCGCCAGCAGCGTCAGCATGAACACTGAAGCTTTCTTT. Amino acids: CASSVSMNTEAFF.

This chain connects TRBV28 to TRBJ1-5; no clear D. CDR3 size: 13 residues. CDR1 MDHEN and CDR2 SYDVKM come from the germline V gene. Trimming removed 6 bases at V and 5 bases at J, with 11 bases between. CDR3 nucleotide sequence: TGTGCCAGCAGGCTACAGACTTATCAGCCCCAGCATTTT. Amino acids: CASRLQTYQPQHF.

This chain uses TRBV15 with TRBJ1-4, with a possible D match to TRBD1 (5 bases). CDR3 length: 15 residues. V was clipped by 0 bases and J by 7 bases, with 12 bases between them. CDR1 is LNHNV and CDR2 is YYDKDF in the germline V gene (reference sequence). CDR3 sequence reads: CATSREYGGIEKLFF. Here the CDR3 DNA reads TGTGCCACCAGCAGAGAATATGGGGGAATTGAAAAACTGTTTTTT.

This chain uses TRBV4-1 with TRBJ1-2; no clear D gene. The CDR3 sequence is 16 residues long. V was cut by 4 bases and J by 2 bases, with 17 bases left in between. CDR1 is MGHRA and CDR2 is YSYEKL in the germline V gene. The CDR3 coding sequence is TGCGCCAGCAGCCTCCGAGAGGAGCCCCGAAACTATGGCTACACCTTC. Protein: CASSLREEPRNYGYTF.

A single count supports this clone. V usage is TRBV21-1 and J usage is TRBJ1-3. TRBV21-1 is described as a pseudogene. The CDR3 extends over 15 amino acids. The CDR3 nucleotides are TGTGCCAGCAGCAAAGGGTGGAGGGAAGGAAACACCATATATTTT. Its translation: CASSKGWREGNTIYF.

V is TRBV27 and J is TRBJ2-1, with 9 bases lining up with TRBD2. This CDR3 has 15 residues. V gave up 2 bases and J gave up 5 bases; unmatched junction bases: 4. The germline V gene encodes CDR1 MNHEY and CDR2 SMNVEV (reference sequence). As DNA, the CDR3 is TGTGCCAGCAGTTTAGCGGGAGGGCCCCACAATGAGCAGTTCTTC. Translating it yields CASSLAGGPHNEQFF.

V and J are TRBV2 and TRBJ2-7; 11 nucleotides align to TRBD1. Germline assignment: CDR1 SNHLY and CDR2 FYNNEI. V lost 7 bases and J lost 6; bases outside the gene matches: 5. The CDR3 runs 13 residues. CDR3: CASNIGTGGEQYF. The CDR3 DNA reads TGTGCCAGCAATATCGGGACAGGGGGCGAGCAGTACTTC.

The chain links TRBV4-1 to TRBJ2-1, with D tentatively TRBD1 (5 bases). In germline, CDR1 is MGHRA, CDR2 YSYEKL. The CDR3 length is 14 residues. V was trimmed by 1 base and J by 8 bases, leaving 12 bases between them. As DNA, the CDR3 is TGCGCCAGCAGCCAAGTAGGACATGACGATGAGCAGTTCTTC. Residues: CASSQVGHDDEQFF.

The V call is TRBV2, the J call TRBJ2-5; possibly TRBD1 or TRBD2 for D (6 bases each). This CDR3 comprises 14 residues. With 8 bases removed from V and 5 bases from J, the gap between germline ends came to 18 bases. Germline V lookup: CDR1 SNHLY, CDR2 FYNNEI. CDR3 protein: CASSIAEGGETQYF. DNA for the CDR3: TGTGCCAGCTCAATAGCGGAGGGGGGCGAGACCCAGTACTTC.